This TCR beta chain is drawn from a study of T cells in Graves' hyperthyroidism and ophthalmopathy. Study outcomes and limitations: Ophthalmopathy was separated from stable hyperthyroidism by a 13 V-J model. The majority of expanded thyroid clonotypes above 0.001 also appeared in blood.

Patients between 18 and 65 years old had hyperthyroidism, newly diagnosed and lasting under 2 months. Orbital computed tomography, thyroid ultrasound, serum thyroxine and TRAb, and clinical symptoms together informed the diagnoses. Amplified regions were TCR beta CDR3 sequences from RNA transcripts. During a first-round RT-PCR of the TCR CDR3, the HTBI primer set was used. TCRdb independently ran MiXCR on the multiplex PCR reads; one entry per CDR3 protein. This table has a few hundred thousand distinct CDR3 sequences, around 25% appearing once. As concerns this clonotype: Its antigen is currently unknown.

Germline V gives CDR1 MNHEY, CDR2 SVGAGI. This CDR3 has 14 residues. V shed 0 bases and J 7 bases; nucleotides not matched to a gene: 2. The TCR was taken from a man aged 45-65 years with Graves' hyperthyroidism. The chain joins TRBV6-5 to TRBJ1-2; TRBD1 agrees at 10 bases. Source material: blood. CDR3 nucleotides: TGTGCCAGCAGTTACTCCGGGACAGGGGCTGGCTACACCTTC. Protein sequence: CASSYSGTGAGYTF.